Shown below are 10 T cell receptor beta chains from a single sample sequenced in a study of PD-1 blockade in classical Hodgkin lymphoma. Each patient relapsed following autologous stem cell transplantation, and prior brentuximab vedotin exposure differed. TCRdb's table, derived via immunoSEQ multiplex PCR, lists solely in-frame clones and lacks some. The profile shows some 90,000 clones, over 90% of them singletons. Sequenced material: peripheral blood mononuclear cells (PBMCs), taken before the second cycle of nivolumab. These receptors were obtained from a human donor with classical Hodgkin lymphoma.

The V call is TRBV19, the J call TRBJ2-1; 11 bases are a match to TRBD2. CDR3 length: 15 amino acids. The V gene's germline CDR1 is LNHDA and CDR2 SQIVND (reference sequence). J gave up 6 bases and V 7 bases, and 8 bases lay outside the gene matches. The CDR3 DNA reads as TGTGCCAGTAAGCCCGGACTAGCGGGTCGCAATGAGCAGTTCTTC. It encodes CASKPGLAGRNEQFF.

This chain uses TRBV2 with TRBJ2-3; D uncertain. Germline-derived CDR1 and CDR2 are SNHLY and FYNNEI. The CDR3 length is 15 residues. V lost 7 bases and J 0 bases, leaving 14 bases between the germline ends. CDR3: CASTVRETSTDTQYF. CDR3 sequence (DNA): TGTGCCAGCACCGTTAGGGAAACTAGCACAGATACGCAGTATTTT.

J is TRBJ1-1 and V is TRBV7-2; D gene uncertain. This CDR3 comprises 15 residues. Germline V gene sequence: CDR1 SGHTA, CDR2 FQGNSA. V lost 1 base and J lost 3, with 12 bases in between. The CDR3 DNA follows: TGTGCCAGCAGCTTAGTTAGGACGAGGGACACTGAAGCTTTCTTT. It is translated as CASSLVRTRDTEAFF.

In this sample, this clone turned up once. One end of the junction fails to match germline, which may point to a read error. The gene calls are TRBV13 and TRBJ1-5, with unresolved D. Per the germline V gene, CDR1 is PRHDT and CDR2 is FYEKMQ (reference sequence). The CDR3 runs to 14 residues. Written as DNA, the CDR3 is TGTGCCAGCAGCGTAGGAGCCGGGGATCAGCCCCAGCATTTT. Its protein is CASSVGAGDQPQHF.

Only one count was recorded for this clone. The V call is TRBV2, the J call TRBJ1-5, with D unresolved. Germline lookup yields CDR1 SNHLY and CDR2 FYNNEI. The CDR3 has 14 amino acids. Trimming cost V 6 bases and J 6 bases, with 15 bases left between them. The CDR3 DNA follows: TGTGCCAGCAGCGACGGGCCCTGGACTCAGCCCCAGCATTTT. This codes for CASSDGPWTQPQHF.

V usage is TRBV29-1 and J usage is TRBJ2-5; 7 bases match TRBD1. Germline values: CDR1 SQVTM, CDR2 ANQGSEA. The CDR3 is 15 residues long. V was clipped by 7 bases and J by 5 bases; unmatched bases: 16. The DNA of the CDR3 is TGCAGCGGGGAGCTAATACAGGGGATCCTGGAGACCCAGTACTTC. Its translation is CSGELIQGILETQYF.

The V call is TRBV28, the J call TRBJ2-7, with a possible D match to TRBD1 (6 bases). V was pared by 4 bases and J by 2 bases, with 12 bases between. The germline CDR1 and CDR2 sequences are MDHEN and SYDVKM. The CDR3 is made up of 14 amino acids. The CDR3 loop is CASSSGQRPYEQYF. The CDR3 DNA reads TGTGCCAGCAGTTCTGGACAGAGACCCTACGAGCAGTACTTC.

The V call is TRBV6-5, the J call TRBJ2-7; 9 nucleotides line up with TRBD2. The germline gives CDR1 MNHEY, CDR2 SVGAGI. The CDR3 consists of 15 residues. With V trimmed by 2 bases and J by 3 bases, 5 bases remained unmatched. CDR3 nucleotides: TGTGCCAGCAGTTACAGCCGACTAGCGGTCTACGAGCAGTACTTC. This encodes CASSYSRLAVYEQYF.

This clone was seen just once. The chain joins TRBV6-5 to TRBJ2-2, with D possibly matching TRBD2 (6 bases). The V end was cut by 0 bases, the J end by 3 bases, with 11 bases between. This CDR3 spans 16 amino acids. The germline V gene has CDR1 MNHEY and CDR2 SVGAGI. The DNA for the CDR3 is TGTGCCAGCAGTTACTCGCGGGGAGTGGACACCGGGGAGCTGTTTTTT. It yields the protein CASSYSRGVDTGELFF.

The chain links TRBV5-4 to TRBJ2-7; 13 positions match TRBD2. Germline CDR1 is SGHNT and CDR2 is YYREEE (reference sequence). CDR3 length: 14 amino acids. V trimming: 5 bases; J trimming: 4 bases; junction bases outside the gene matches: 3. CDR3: CASSWTSGSYEQYF. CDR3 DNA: TGTGCCAGCAGTTGGACTAGCGGGAGTTACGAGCAGTACTTC.